These 26 T cell receptor beta chains came from one sample sequenced in a study of CD8 T cells in ankylosing spondylitis. Regarding the study as a whole: The study identified a TCR beta motif of roughly eight highly homologous variants that appeared characteristic of ankylosing spondylitis blood.

Using its own MiXCR run on the 5' RACE reads, TCRdb lists one record per CDR3 protein. The table shows 750,000 to 850,000 distinct CDR3 sequences, with approximately 10% occurring only once. For these TCRs, the target antigens are not known. Sequencing used blood, either unsorted or a sorted T cell fraction (not recorded which). The receptors come from a male donor with ankylosing spondylitis.

The V gene is TRBV29-1, the J gene TRBJ2-3; 9 nucleotides match TRBD2. This CDR3 is 15 amino acids long. Trimming removed 5 bases from V and 3 bases from J; junction bases left unmatched: 9. The V gene's germline CDR1 is SQVTM and CDR2 ANQGSEA. CDR3 nucleotides: TGCAGCGTTCCGCTTAGCGGGAGAGGGACAGATACGCAGTATTTT. Protein sequence: CSVPLSGRGTDTQYF.

The chain couples TRBV5-1 to TRBJ2-3, with D unclear. Trimming took 1 base from V and 0 from J, leaving 12 bases between them. The CDR3 is 16 residues long. Germline CDR1 reads SGHRS; CDR2 reads YFSETQ. The CDR3 DNA follows: TGCGCCAGCAGCTTGTTGGGCCAAACCAGCACAGATACGCAGTATTTT. Translation gives CASSLLGQTSTDTQYF.

In its sample, this clonotype was seen a few times. The rearrangement uses TRBV29-1 and TRBJ2-2, with D possibly TRBD2 on 5 matching bases. CDR3 size: 12 residues. Germline V lookup: CDR1 SQVTM, CDR2 ANQGSEA. Trimming left V 7 bases short and J 4 bases short, with 10 bases between. The CDR3 coding sequence is TGCAGCGGCCTAGCCGGCACCGGGGAGCTGTTTTTT. It translates to CSGLAGTGELFF.

This clonotype showed up just a few times. The chain couples TRBV5-1 to TRBJ1-5; TRBD1 matches 7 bases. The J segment lost 3 bases and the V segment lost 4 bases, leaving 7 bases of the junction unmatched. The CDR3 length is 15 residues. The germline V gene encodes CDR1 SGHRS and CDR2 YFSETQ. CDR3 loop: CASSPEGQDNQPQHF. The CDR3 nucleotides read TGCGCCAGCAGCCCCGAAGGACAGGACAATCAGCCCCAGCATTTT.

The chain couples TRBV6-1 to TRBJ2-7; TRBD2 is a possible D gene (5 bases). This CDR3 has 14 amino acids. CDR1 is MNHNS and CDR2 is SASEGT in the germline V gene. V lost 8 bases and J lost 1, with 15 bases in between. CDR3 DNA: TGTGCCAGCGCTAGAGGGCAGGAGTCCTACGAGCAGTACTTC. Its protein is CASARGQESYEQYF.

This clonotype was seen only a few times. V gene TRBV27 combines with J gene TRBJ2-7; the D is unclear. CDR3 length equals 13 residues. In germline, CDR1 is MNHEY, CDR2 SMNVEV (reference sequence). V was pared by 5 bases and J by 4 bases, with 12 bases between. CDR3: CASSPNGLYEQYF. CDR3 in DNA: TGTGCCAGCAGTCCTAATGGGCTGTACGAGCAGTACTTC.

This clonotype was seen a few times. The chain couples TRBV7-8 to TRBJ1-1; D is unresolved. V was trimmed by 5 bases and J by 1 base, leaving 11 bases between them. The germline V gene encodes CDR1 SGHVS and CDR2 FQNEAQ. CDR3 length: 14 residues. This CDR3 reads CASSTLNGNTEAFF. CDR3 bases: TGTGCCAGCAGCACCCTTAACGGGAACACTGAAGCTTTCTTT.

This clonotype has a handful of counts. The chain employs TRBV18 and TRBJ1-5; D unclear. The V gene lost 6 bases and the J gene lost 0 bases, with 9 bases spanning the gap. CDR3 length: 14 residues. The V gene's germline CDR1 is KGHSH and CDR2 LQKENI. CDR3 bases: TGTGCCAGCTCGCAGGATTATAGCAATCAGCCCCAGCATTTT. Translating gives CASSQDYSNQPQHF.

The rearrangement joins TRBV20-1 to TRBJ2-5; 8 bases are a match to TRBD1. The germline V gene has CDR1 DFQATT and CDR2 SNEGSKA (reference sequence). Germline trimming cut 3 bases from V and 3 bases from J; bases unmatched to any gene: 6. This CDR3 contains 14 residues. The CDR3 region has the DNA TGCAGTGCTAGCGACAGGGGCAGGAAAGAGACCCAGTACTTC. Its translation: CSASDRGRKETQYF.

This clonotype was counted ten times or more. The genes are TRBV20-1 and TRBJ1-1; 7 bases are a match to TRBD1. From germline, CDR1 is DFQATT and CDR2 SNEGSKA (reference sequence). The length of the CDR3 is 14 residues. V was pared by 3 bases and J by 5 bases, with 9 bases of the junction left unmatched. The CDR3 nucleotides read TGCAGTGCTAGTAACCCAGGGGGTCGGACTGAAGCTTTCTTT. Translated: CSASNPGGRTEAFF.

This clonotype was observed a handful of times. The J gene is TRBJ2-1, the V gene TRBV7-2, with 9 positions matching TRBD2. Germline-derived CDR1 and CDR2 are SGHTA and FQGNSA. Trimming at V came to 0 bases and at J to 12 bases, leaving 3 bases not matched to a gene. The CDR3 consists of 13 residues. CDR3 DNA: TGTGCCAGCAGCTTAGCTGCGGGAGGGCTGCAGTTCTTC. Translated: CASSLAAGGLQFF.

This clonotype was seen ten or more times. The conserved closing phenylalanine or tryptophan is absent in this CDR3, likely reflecting a read error. V and J are TRBV3-1 and TRBJ1-1, with 10 nucleotides matching TRBD1. The V and J ends lost 7 bases and 1 base, in that order; junction bases with no gene match: 3. This CDR3 has 14 amino acids. The germline V gene has CDR1 LGHDT and CDR2 YNNKEL (reference sequence). The CDR3 DNA follows: TGTGCCAGCACCCGGACAGGGGGGAACACTGAAGCTTTCTCT. Amino acids: CASTRTGGNTEAFS.

This chain connects TRBV4-1 to TRBJ2-1; the D gene could be TRBD1 or TRBD2 (5 bases each). The CDR3 has 14 amino acids. The germline V gene encodes CDR1 MGHRA and CDR2 YSYEKL. With 0 bases removed from V and 12 bases from J, the gap between germline ends came to 15 bases. The CDR3 coding sequence is TGCGCCAGCAGCCAAGACGTCGGGGCCTCGCGGCAGTTCTTC. This sequence encodes CASSQDVGASRQFF.

This clonotype was counted a few times. This rearrangement joins TRBV20-1 to TRBJ2-2; no definite D call. V lost 1 base, J lost 3 bases, and 9 bases lay in between. Per the germline V gene, CDR1 is DFQATT and CDR2 is SNEGSKA (reference sequence). This CDR3 has 14 amino acids. Written as DNA, the CDR3 is TGCAGTGCTAGAGTAAACAGTTACACCGGGGAGCTGTTTTTT. It is translated as CSARVNSYTGELFF.

This clonotype was detected a few times. The J gene is TRBJ1-4, the V gene TRBV20-1; a weak D match, TRBD1 (6 bases). Trimming cost V 4 bases and J 8 bases, with 14 bases left between them. The CDR3 spans 13 residues. Per germline, CDR1 DFQATT and CDR2 SNEGSKA (reference sequence). The CDR3 region is CSATPGDEEKLFF. In DNA form, the CDR3 reads TGCAGTGCTACCCCAGGGGATGAAGAAAAACTGTTTTTT.

This clonotype showed up just a few times. This chain connects TRBV28 to TRBJ2-7; no clear D gene. The germline V gene has CDR1 MDHEN and CDR2 SYDVKM. The CDR3 covers 13 residues. The ends were cut back, 5 bases at V and 7 bases at J, with 15 bases in the middle. This CDR3 is CASSGYGVGEQYF. The CDR3 nucleotides read TGTGCCAGCAGTGGGTACGGCGTTGGGGAGCAGTACTTC. Complete variable domain (other parts from reference TRBV28 and TRBJ2-7): DVKVTQSSRYLVKRTGEKVFLECVQDMDHENMFWYRQDPGLGLRLIYFSYDVKMKEKGDIPEGYSVSREKKERFSLILESASTNQTSMYLCASSGYGVGEQYFGPGTRLTVT.

This clonotype appeared many times. Germline and junction disagree at one end, which may indicate a read error. The chain combines TRBV12-3 or TRBV12-4 with TRBJ2-3; D is ambiguous. The CDR3 runs to 12 residues. CDR3 DNA: TGCGCCAGCAGCTTCGGGCCGGATACGCAGTATTTT. The encoded protein is CASSFGPDTQYF.

There are many counts of this clonotype. J is TRBJ2-1 and V is TRBV4-2; D could derive from TRBD1 or TRBD2 (5 bases each). CDR1 and CDR2 (germline): LGHNA, YNFKEQ. This CDR3 contains 17 residues. Trimming pared 4 bases from V and 2 bases from J, leaving 18 bases between. The CDR3 region is CASSPRAGTETYNEQFF. Written as DNA, the CDR3 is TGTGCCAGCAGCCCGCGTGCCGGGACCGAGACCTACAATGAGCAGTTCTTC.

This clonotype was detected ten times or more. V and J are TRBV12-3 or TRBV12-4 and TRBJ1-1; D is unresolved. The CDR3 has 13 amino acids. V was pared by 8 bases and J by 3 bases, with 13 bases between. CDR3 in amino acids: CASQQQSHTEAFF. In DNA, the CDR3 is TGTGCCAGCCAGCAGCAGTCTCACACTGAAGCTTTCTTT.

This clonotype occurred a few times. The chain joins TRBV2 to TRBJ2-5, with no clear D. Per the germline V gene, CDR1 is SNHLY and CDR2 is FYNNEI. The germline V and J ends were trimmed by 0 bases and 13 bases, with 15 bases remaining between them. The CDR3 contains 13 residues. CDR3 nucleotide sequence: TGTGCCAGCAGTGAAGCCTACGGTCCACCCCGGTACTTC. Translation: CASSEAYGPPRYF.

This clonotype was counted only a few times. This chain uses TRBV10-3 with TRBJ1-6; D is perhaps TRBD1 (5 bases). Per the germline V gene, CDR1 is ENHRY and CDR2 is SYGVKD. The V gene lost 4 bases and the J gene lost 4 bases, with 14 bases spanning the gap. There are 16 residues in the CDR3. The CDR3 loop reads CAISGTPEGYNSPLHF. CDR3 sequence (DNA): TGTGCCATCAGTGGGACGCCGGAGGGGTATAATTCACCCCTCCACTTT.

There are a few counts of this clonotype. The chain links TRBV10-3 to TRBJ1-6; D possibly corresponds to TRBD1 (6 bases). The CDR3 sequence is 14 residues long. The V gene's germline CDR1 is ENHRY and CDR2 SYGVKD. V shed 4 bases and J shed 8 bases, with 12 bases lying between them. Written as DNA, the CDR3 is TGTGCCATCAGTGCACAGGGAGGGGATTCACCCCTCCACTTT. Encoded protein: CAISAQGGDSPLHF.

The gene calls are TRBV28 and TRBJ1-2, with D perhaps TRBD1 (5 bases). The ends were cut back, 5 bases at V and 4 bases at J, with 14 bases in the middle. This CDR3 region has 14 residues. Per germline, CDR1 MDHEN and CDR2 SYDVKM. The CDR3 DNA reads as TGTGCCAGCAGTCCGTGGGGGGAAGGCTATGGCTACACCTTC. The encoded protein is CASSPWGEGYGYTF.

The gene calls are TRBV30 and TRBJ1-4; D not resolved. The CDR3 is made up of 14 amino acids. Germline V gives CDR1 GTSNPN, CDR2 SVGIG (reference sequence). Trimming took 4 bases from V and 8 from J, leaving 17 bases between them. CDR3 nucleotide sequence: TGTGCCTGGAACCACCGGGGAGGTGGAGAAAAACTGTTTTTT. It encodes CAWNHRGGGEKLFF.

This clonotype has ten or more counts. The rearrangement links TRBV24-1 to TRBJ2-7, with TRBD2 matching 7 bases. Germline V gives CDR1 KGHDR, CDR2 SFDVKD. With 7 bases clipped from V and 2 bases from J, the junction kept 10 bases outside the gene matches. This CDR3 has 15 amino acids. The CDR3 DNA reads TGTGCCACCAGCACCAGCGGGACCTATCCCTACGAGCAGTACTTC. This gives the protein CATSTSGTYPYEQYF.

Ten or more counts support this clonotype. The chain has TRBV7-2 and TRBJ2-3, with D tentatively TRBD1 (5 bases). Germline V gene lookup returns CDR1 SGHTA and CDR2 FQGNSA. This CDR3 comprises 13 residues. The ends were cut back, 5 bases at V and 6 bases at J, with 12 bases in the middle. The CDR3 is CASSPQRQDTQYF. CDR3 coding DNA: TGTGCCAGCAGCCCCCAGAGACAGGATACGCAGTATTTT.